This entry lists 26 T cell receptor beta chains sequenced from one sample in a study of blood T cell repertoires in COVID-19 (dated by TCRdb to 2020 to 2021). Library prep was done by the immunoSEQ multiplex PCR assay. The table was pulled from immuneACCESS by TCRdb, which kept in-frame rearrangements only. Such tables lose some clones; where checked, under half of the loss comes from unresolved V genes, and the rest has no known cause. The sample table lists 200,000 or so clones, 70% to 85% of them with a count of one. Of the sample, about 5% is held by the ten largest clones. Sequenced input: peripheral blood. These receptor sequences come from a woman aged 25 to 39 with acute or convalescent COVID-19.

This clone was seen a single time. The J gene is TRBJ2-3, the V gene TRBV7-2; TRBD2 matches at 12 bases. The germline CDR1 and CDR2 sequences are SGHTA and FQGNSA. The CDR3 has 16 residues. With V trimmed by 4 bases and J by 1 base, 3 bases remained unmatched. CDR3: CASSSTSGGRTDTQYF. The CDR3 DNA reads TGTGCCAGCAGCTCAACTAGCGGGGGGCGCACAGATACGCAGTATTTT.

V usage is TRBV21-1 and J usage is TRBJ1-2; the DNA was not used to check the table's D call, TRBD1. TRBV21-1 is noted as a pseudogene. The CDR3 has 18 amino acids. This CDR3 is CASSKPGTGDIYYYGYTF. DNA of the CDR3: TGTGCCAGCAGCAAACCGGGGACAGGTGATATTTACTACTATGGCTACACCTTC.

This clone was seen a handful of times. The rearrangement joins TRBV7-2 to TRBJ2-1; 9 bases are a match to TRBD1. Trimming took 3 bases from V and 2 from J; bases not matched to a gene: 2. Germline V gene lookup returns CDR1 SGHTA and CDR2 FQGNSA. The CDR3 totals 15 residues. The CDR3 spells CASSLRQGAYNEQFF. The CDR3 DNA reads as TGTGCCAGCAGCTTGCGACAGGGGGCCTACAATGAGCAGTTCTTC. The complete variable domain, with remaining parts taken from reference TRBV7-2 and TRBJ2-1, reads GAGVSQSPSNKVTEKGKDVELRCDPISGHTALYWYRQSLGQGLEFLIYFQGNSAPDKSGLPSDRFSAERTGGSVSTLTIQRTQQEDSAVYLCASSLRQGAYNEQFFGPGTRLTVL.

A single count supports this clone. The chain recombines TRBV23-1 with TRBJ2-3; maybe TRBD1 (6 bases). TRBV23-1 is an ORF, and what it does is uncertain. V lost 0 bases and J 5 bases, leaving 18 bases between the germline ends. The CDR3 is 17 residues long. In nucleotides, the CDR3 is TGCGCCAGCAGTCAATCAGGATGCAGGGGAGAGATAGATACGCAGTATTTT. The encoded protein is CASSQSGCRGEIDTQYF.

Points on this clone: At one end the junction does not follow the germline gene, possibly because of a read error. The V gene is TRBV6-5, the J gene TRBJ2-7; possibly TRBD1 for D (5 bases). This CDR3 is built from 13 residues. Germline CDR1 and CDR2: MNHEY and SVGAGI. The CDR3 nucleotides read TGTGCCAGCAGATACTTTGGGGCCCCGATGCAGTACTTC. Amino acids: CASRYFGAPMQYF.

The chain joins TRBV11-2 to TRBJ1-2, with 8 bases aligning to TRBD1. This CDR3 spans 15 amino acids. In germline, CDR1 is SGHAT, CDR2 FQNNGV. The ends lost 5 bases at V and 4 bases at J; junction bases unmatched: 9. As DNA, the CDR3 is TGTGCCAGCAGCCCCTCGGGACAGGCTACCTATGGCTACACCTTC. Its protein is CASSPSGQATYGYTF.

The chain uses TRBV7-2 and TRBJ2-1, with D unresolved. The germline V and J ends were trimmed by 5 bases and 0 bases, with 11 bases remaining between them. This CDR3 has 15 residues. CDR1 is SGHTA and CDR2 is FQGNSA in the germline V gene. The CDR3 DNA follows: TGTGCCAGCAGCCCCCTAGGATACTCCTACAATGAGCAGTTCTTC. Translating it yields CASSPLGYSYNEQFF.

The genes are TRBV7-8 and TRBJ2-3, with 13 bases fitting TRBD2. The germline V gene has CDR1 SGHVS and CDR2 FQNEAQ. The trim removed 1 base at V and 0 bases at J, leaving 4 bases unmatched. This CDR3 has 18 residues. The CDR3 DNA reads TGTGCCAGCAGCTTAGTCTGGGGACTAGCGGGAAGCACAGATACGCAGTATTTT. Protein product: CASSLVWGLAGSTDTQYF.

J is TRBJ2-5 and V is TRBV12-3 or TRBV12-4; possible D gene TRBD2, 5 bases. V lost 3 bases, J lost 5 bases, and 10 bases lay in between. This CDR3 contains 13 residues. CDR3 loop: CASSFFGVETQYF. CDR3 sequence (DNA): TGTGCCAGCAGTTTCTTCGGGGTCGAGACCCAGTACTTC.

This clone was seen a handful of times. This chain connects TRBV6-6 to TRBJ1-1; 7 bases line up with TRBD1. Germline CDR1 MNHNY, CDR2 SVGAGI (reference sequence). J lost 7 bases, V lost 4 bases, and 6 bases had no gene match. The CDR3 loop spans 13 amino acids. DNA of the CDR3: TGTGCCAGCAGTTCTCGGGACAGCCTTGAAGCTTTCTTT. It specifies CASSSRDSLEAFF.

The DNA of the CDR3 is TGTGCCAGCAAGACGGGGAACGATGGCTACACCTTC. It translates to CASKTGNDGYTF. V is TRBV6-5 and J is TRBJ1-2; D gene uncertain. The CDR3 runs to 12 residues. With 7 bases removed from V and 6 bases from J, the gap between germline ends came to 12 bases. Germline values: CDR1 MNHEY, CDR2 SVGAGI.

The chain links TRBV9 to TRBJ1-1; possible D gene TRBD1, 6 bases. The ends were cut back, 3 bases at V and 4 bases at J, with 16 bases in the middle. CDR1 and CDR2 from the germline V gene are SGDLS and YYNGEE. This CDR3 contains 15 residues. The CDR3 DNA is TGTGCCAGCAGCGGTCCCTCAGGGGCTAGCACTGAAGCTTTCTTT. Protein sequence: CASSGPSGASTEAFF.

The V and J genes are TRBV6-2 or TRBV6-3 and TRBJ2-7, with D maybe TRBD1 (6 bases). The germline gives CDR1 MNHEY, CDR2 SVGEGT. V was cut by 6 bases and J by 3 bases, with 15 bases left in between. The CDR3 sequence is 14 residues long. CDR3: CASSGQFTNYEQYF. CDR3 DNA: TGTGCCAGCAGCGGACAGTTTACCAACTACGAGCAGTACTTC.

The chain carries TRBV15 and TRBJ1-2; 10 bases map to TRBD1. Germline CDR1 LNHNV, CDR2 YYDKDF (reference sequence). There are 15 residues in the CDR3. With 1 base clipped from V and 9 bases from J, the junction kept 8 bases outside the gene matches. The DNA for the CDR3 is TGTGCCACCAGCAGAGCCGGGGGACAGGGGTCTAGCTACACCTTC. It translates to CATSRAGGQGSSYTF.

The chain links TRBV5-1 to TRBJ2-1; TRBD1 agrees at 9 bases. The length of the CDR3 is 16 residues. CDR1 is SGHRS, CDR2 YFSETQ, per germline. V shed 2 bases, J shed 10 bases, and the junction held 13 bases outside the gene matches. CDR3 DNA sequence: TGCGCCAGCAGCTTCGAACCGGGACAGGGCTCATTCGAGCAGTTCTTC. Translating gives CASSFEPGQGSFEQFF.

The gene calls are TRBV6-2 or TRBV6-3 and TRBJ1-2; 8 positions agree with TRBD1. The CDR3 spans 14 residues. The V segment lost 2 bases and the J segment 5 bases; nucleotides outside the gene matches: 4. CDR1 is MNHEY, CDR2 SVGEGT, per germline. The CDR3 reads CASSYQGAGYGYTF. DNA of the CDR3: TGTGCCAGCAGTTACCAGGGGGCCGGATATGGCTACACCTTC.

The chain uses TRBV5-1 and TRBJ2-5, with 7 bases that match TRBD2. Germline V lookup: CDR1 SGHRS, CDR2 YFSETQ. This CDR3 comprises 14 residues. V dropped 4 bases and J dropped 1; count of bases not matched to a gene: 4. The CDR3 DNA follows: TGCGCCAGCAGCGTCGGGACTACCCAAGAGACCCAGTACTTC. Amino acids: CASSVGTTQETQYF.

J is TRBJ2-7 and V is TRBV10-2; 12 bases match TRBD2. Per germline, CDR1 WSHSY and CDR2 SAAADI. V trimming: 8 bases; J trimming: 6 bases; junction bases outside the gene matches: 17. The CDR3 covers 17 residues. CDR3 in DNA: TGCGCCAGCTCTCTTAACGCCTTACTAGCGGGGGGTTTCGAGCAGTACTTC. Translated, it gives CASSLNALLAGGFEQYF.

The rearrangement joins TRBV5-6 to TRBJ1-2; 8 bases align to TRBD1. Trimming removed 3 bases from V and 2 bases from J; junction bases left unmatched: 3. The CDR3 spans 14 residues. CDR1 is SGHDT and CDR2 is YYEEEE in the germline V gene. The CDR3 spells CASSWTGINYGYTF. CDR3 sequence (DNA): TGTGCCAGCAGCTGGACAGGGATAAACTATGGCTACACCTTC.

The genes are TRBV9 and TRBJ2-1; 8 bases match TRBD1. The CDR3 length is 15 residues. CDR1 and CDR2 (germline): SGDLS, YYNGEE. Trimming took 0 bases from V and 8 from J; bases not matched to a gene: 7. CDR3 protein: CASSVALDRDYEQFF. In DNA, the CDR3 is TGTGCCAGCAGCGTAGCCCTGGACAGGGATTATGAGCAGTTCTTC.

This sequence joins TRBV24-1 and TRBJ2-5, with 14 positions matching TRBD2. From germline, CDR1 is KGHDR and CDR2 SFDVKD. J was trimmed by 5 bases and V by 4 bases; bases with no gene match: 11. CDR3 length: 18 amino acids. CDR3 bases: TGTGCCACCAGTGAGTTACCCGGGACTAGCGGGAGCCGGGAGACCCAGTACTTC. This encodes CATSELPGTSGSRETQYF.

The rearrangement uses TRBV6-6 and TRBJ2-7, with D possibly matching TRBD1 (6 bases). V gave up 2 bases and J gave up 7 bases, with 15 bases separating them. Germline lookup yields CDR1 MNHNY and CDR2 SVGAGI (reference sequence). This CDR3 contains 14 residues. The CDR3 DNA reads TGTGCCAGCAGTTACGGGACAACCGCGGTGGAGCAGTACTTC. This encodes CASSYGTTAVEQYF.

The chain carries TRBV9 and TRBJ2-2; 11 bases match TRBD2. CDR1 is SGDLS, CDR2 YYNGEE, per germline. V lost 4 bases and J lost 4; bases outside the gene matches: 6. The length of the CDR3 is 16 residues. CDR3 sequence (DNA): TGTGCCAGCAGCTCCCGGACTAGCGGGTCCACCGGGGAGCTGTTTTTT. Translation gives CASSSRTSGSTGELFF.

This chain connects TRBV18 to TRBJ2-5; 7 positions match TRBD2. The CDR3 has 17 amino acids. Germline V lookup: CDR1 KGHSH, CDR2 LQKENI. J was trimmed by 1 base and V by 0 bases; bases with no gene match: 8. CDR3 nucleotides: TGTGCCAGCTCACCACCGGGGTTTCCGGGGGGCCAAGAGACCCAGTACTTC. It encodes CASSPPGFPGGQETQYF. Combining the CDR3 with reference TRBV18 and TRBJ2-5 gives the whole variable domain NAGVMQNPRHLVRRRGQEARLRCSPMKGHSHVYWYRQLPEEGLKFMVYLQKENIIDESGMPKERFSAEFPKEGPSILRIQQVVRGDSAAYFCASSPPGFPGGQETQYFGPGTRLLVL.

The gene calls are TRBV6-2 or TRBV6-3 and TRBJ1-1; D remains unclear. With 4 bases removed from V and 0 bases from J, the gap between germline ends came to 12 bases. This CDR3 has 15 residues. Germline V CDR1 and CDR2: MNHEY, SVGEGT. This chain's CDR3 is CASSLARRVNTEAFF. CDR3 in DNA: TGTGCCAGCAGTTTAGCCCGCCGGGTGAACACTGAAGCTTTCTTT.

J is TRBJ2-5 and V is TRBV4-1, with 12 bases that match TRBD2. Losses at the gene ends were 4 bases for V and 1 base for J; bases not matched to a gene: 4. Per germline, CDR1 MGHRA and CDR2 YSYEKL. This CDR3 spans 16 amino acids. The CDR3 is CASSPGLAGIQETQYF. In DNA form, the CDR3 reads TGCGCCAGCAGCCCCGGACTAGCGGGGATCCAAGAGACCCAGTACTTC.